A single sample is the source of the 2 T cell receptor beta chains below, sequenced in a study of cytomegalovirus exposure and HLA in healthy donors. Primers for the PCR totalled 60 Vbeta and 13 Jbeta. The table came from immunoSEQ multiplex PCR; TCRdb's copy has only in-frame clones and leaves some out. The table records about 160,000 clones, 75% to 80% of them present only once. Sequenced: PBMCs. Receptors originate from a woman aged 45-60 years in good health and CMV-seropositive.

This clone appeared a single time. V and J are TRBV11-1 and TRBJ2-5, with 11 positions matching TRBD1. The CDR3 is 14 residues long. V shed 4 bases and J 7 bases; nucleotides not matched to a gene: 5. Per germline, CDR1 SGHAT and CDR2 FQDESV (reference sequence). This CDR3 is CASSSDRGLGTQYF. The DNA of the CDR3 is TGTGCCAGCAGCTCGGACAGGGGGCTCGGGACCCAGTACTTC.

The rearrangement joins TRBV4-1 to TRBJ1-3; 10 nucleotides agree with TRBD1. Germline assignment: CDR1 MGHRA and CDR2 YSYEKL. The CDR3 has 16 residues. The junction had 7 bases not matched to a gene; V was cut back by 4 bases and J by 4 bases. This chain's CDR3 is CASSRGQGGLGNTIYF. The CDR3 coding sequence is TGCGCCAGCAGCCGCGGACAGGGGGGTTTGGGAAACACCATATATTTT.